This T cell receptor beta chain was profiled in a study of blood T cell repertoires in COVID-19. As for the study in general: The United States, Italy and Spain were the sources of the acute and convalescent COVID-19 samples.

Germline loops: CDR1 MGHDK, CDR2 SYGVNS. Trimming cost V 6 bases and J 7 bases, with 16 bases left between them. The CDR3 contains 14 residues. As handled by the study authors: Amplification of reference gene primers provided the estimated nucleated cell counts. Clones were read by immunoSEQ multiplex PCR, and TCRdb kept only the in-frame ones, dropping some. Clonal size and the V and J genes are those of that table, whereas D and trimming came from the DNA. Of more than 90,000 clones detected, 87% appear once; the ten largest clones hold approximately 10%. This clone is categorized as medium-sized. V usage is TRBV25-1 and J usage is TRBJ1-3, with D possibly TRBD1 on 5 matching bases. The TCR originated in a woman under 40 with acute or convalescent COVID-19. The sample was peripheral blood. The CDR3 DNA reads TGTGCCAGCAGCCAAACAGGTCCCCTGAACACCATATATTTT. This codes for CASSQTGPLNTIYF.